This entry lists 29 T cell receptor beta chains sequenced from one sample in a study of blood T cell repertoires in COVID-19. Method: immunoSEQ multiplex PCR; TCRdb's copy keeps in-frame clones and lacks some. Among around 110,000 clones listed, roughly 80% were seen once. The sequencing sample was made of peripheral blood. These receptor sequences come from a man between 65 and 80 years old with acute or convalescent COVID-19.

The gene calls are TRBV5-1 and TRBJ2-3, with TRBD1 matching over 8 bases. The CDR3 is 15 amino acids. Germline-derived CDR1 and CDR2 are SGHRS and YFSETQ. V trimming: 2 bases; J trimming: 4 bases; junction bases outside the gene matches: 6. As DNA, the CDR3 is TGCGCCAGCAGCTTACAGGGGGTCGCTGCAGATACGCAGTATTTT. This sequence encodes CASSLQGVAADTQYF. Drawing the rest from reference TRBV5-1 and TRBJ2-3, the complete variable domain is KAGVTQTPRYLIKTRGQQVTLSCSPISGHRSVSWYQQTPGQGLQFLFEYFSETQRNKGNFPGRFSGRQFSNSRSEMNVSTLELGDSALYLCASSLQGVAADTQYFGPGTRLTVL.

The rearrangement joins TRBV29-1 to TRBJ2-3; D may be TRBD1 (5 bases). The CDR3 is 14 residues long. V dropped 6 bases and J dropped 2 bases, with 15 bases sitting between them. From germline, CDR1 is SQVTM and CDR2 ANQGSEA. As DNA, the CDR3 is TGCAGCGTGGGAAGGGGCGGTTCCACAGATACGCAGTATTTT. Protein product: CSVGRGGSTDTQYF.

The CDR3 region is CASSSRGRKTDTQYF. The CDR3 DNA is TGTGCCAGCAGTTCCAGGGGGCGGAAAACAGATACGCAGTATTTT. The chain employs TRBV28 and TRBJ2-3; 8 bases match TRBD1. V trimming: 4 bases; J trimming: 3 bases; junction bases outside the gene matches: 6. Germline-derived CDR1 and CDR2 are MDHEN and SYDVKM. The CDR3 is 15 residues long. The entire variable domain, with the rest obtained from reference TRBV28 and TRBJ2-3, is as follows: DVKVTQSSRYLVKRTGEKVFLECVQDMDHENMFWYRQDPGLGLRLIYFSYDVKMKEKGDIPEGYSVSREKKERFSLILESASTNQTSMYLCASSSRGRKTDTQYFGPGTRLTVL.

This chain uses TRBV2 with TRBJ1-2, with 7 bases lining up with TRBD1. V lost 8 bases and J lost 4; bases outside the gene matches: 4. There are 12 residues in the CDR3. Germline V gene data show CDR1 as SNHLY and CDR2 as FYNNEI. The DNA of the CDR3 is TGTGCCAGCCAGGGGGTGGCCTATGGCTACACCTTC. The encoded protein is CASQGVAYGYTF.

This clone was recorded only once. This chain connects TRBV5-1 to TRBJ1-2; no reliable D call. CDR1 and CDR2 from the germline V gene are SGHRS and YFSETQ. CDR3 length: 14 residues. V gave up 0 bases and J gave up 4 bases, with 10 bases separating them. Here the CDR3 DNA reads TGCGCCAGCAGCTTGGATGGCGGAACCTATGGCTACACCTTC. This gives the protein CASSLDGGTYGYTF.

V and J are TRBV5-1 and TRBJ1-1, with D perhaps matching TRBD1 (5 bases). Germline CDR1 is SGHRS and CDR2 is YFSETQ. The CDR3 has 16 amino acids. The V end was cut by 4 bases, the J end by 5 bases, with 21 bases between. The CDR3 nucleotides are TGCGCCAGCAGCCCGGGGGGGACCATAGGGCGAACTGAAGCTTTCTTT. Residues: CASSPGGTIGRTEAFF.

V gene TRBV5-4 combines with J gene TRBJ2-7, with a tentative D call TRBD1 (6 bases). The germline V gene encodes CDR1 SGHNT and CDR2 YYREEE (reference sequence). The CDR3 contains 16 residues. The V end lost 0 bases, the J end lost 3 bases, and 16 bases lay between the germline ends. The DNA of the CDR3 is TGTGCCAGCAGCTTGGGGGGAAGACAGGTCCTCTACGAGCAGTACTTC. Protein sequence: CASSLGGRQVLYEQYF.

The chain joins TRBV5-1 to TRBJ1-6; 8 bases line up with TRBD1. Germline CDR1 reads SGHRS; CDR2 reads YFSETQ. The CDR3 loop spans 16 amino acids. Trimming removed 4 bases from V and 6 bases from J; junction bases left unmatched: 9. The CDR3 loop reads CASSAGPGQGNSPLHF. Here the CDR3 DNA reads TGCGCCAGCAGCGCCGGGCCCGGACAGGGTAATTCACCCCTCCACTTT.

This chain uses TRBV5-1 with TRBJ2-2; 9 nucleotides align to TRBD1. The germline CDR1 and CDR2 sequences are SGHRS and YFSETQ. The length of the CDR3 is 16 residues. Trimming took 1 base from V and 5 from J; bases not matched to a gene: 6. The CDR3 loop reads CASSLTGGALTGELFF. The DNA for the CDR3 is TGCGCCAGCAGCTTGACAGGGGGCGCATTGACCGGGGAGCTGTTTTTT.

The chain uses TRBV5-1 and TRBJ2-3, with TRBD1 as a possible D gene (6 bases). The germline V gene encodes CDR1 SGHRS and CDR2 YFSETQ. The CDR3 totals 14 residues. Trimming pared 1 base from V and 4 bases from J, leaving 10 bases between. This chain's CDR3 is CASSLLRGSDTQYF. DNA of the CDR3: TGCGCCAGCAGCTTGTTGAGGGGGTCAGATACGCAGTATTTT.

The chain has TRBV7-3 and TRBJ2-2, with TRBD1 matching 8 bases. Germline V gives CDR1 SGHTA, CDR2 FQGTGA. V shed 5 bases, J shed 6 bases, and the junction held 8 bases outside the gene matches. The CDR3 is 15 amino acids. The CDR3 bases are TGTGCCAGCAGCCCCGGACAGGGAGGATCCGGGGAGCTGTTTTTT. Translating it yields CASSPGQGGSGELFF.

The chain employs TRBV10-3 and TRBJ1-1; maybe TRBD1 (6 bases). CDR3 length equals 13 residues. CDR1 is ENHRY, CDR2 SYGVKD, per germline. V was trimmed by 1 base and J by 7 bases, leaving 10 bases between them. The chain's CDR3 is CAISEFQGLEAFF. The CDR3 DNA is TGTGCCATCAGTGAGTTTCAGGGGCTTGAAGCTTTCTTT.

The chain has TRBV5-1 and TRBJ1-1; 9 bases align to TRBD1. The CDR3 spans 14 residues. V trimming: 4 bases; J trimming: 4 bases; junction bases outside the gene matches: 5. CDR1 is SGHRS, CDR2 YFSETQ, per germline. This CDR3 reads CASSAGTGSTEAFF. CDR3 nucleotide sequence: TGCGCCAGCAGCGCGGGGACAGGGTCCACTGAAGCTTTCTTT.

The CDR3 nucleotides are TGTGCCAGCAGCTTACCAGGGGCCCCTCGCTCCTATAATTCACCCCTCCACTTT. As protein: CASSLPGAPRSYNSPLHF. The J gene is TRBJ1-6, the V gene TRBV7-8, with D possibly matching TRBD1 (6 bases). Germline V gene lookup returns CDR1 SGHVS and CDR2 FQNEAQ. The CDR3 covers 18 residues. Trimming pared 2 bases from V and 0 bases from J, leaving 14 bases between. The complete variable domain, with remaining parts taken from reference TRBV7-8 and TRBJ1-6, reads GAGVSQSPRYKVAKRGQDVALRCDPISGHVSLFWYQQALGQGPEFLTYFQNEAQLDKSGLPSDRFFAERPEGSVSTLKIQRTQQEDSAVYLCASSLPGAPRSYNSPLHFGNGTRLTVT.

The chain recombines TRBV7-9 with TRBJ2-4, with D possibly TRBD2 on 5 matching bases. CDR3 length: 15 residues. V gave up 4 bases and J gave up 0 bases, with 10 bases separating them. Looked up from germline, CDR1 is SEHNR and CDR2 is FQNEAQ (reference sequence). Written as DNA, the CDR3 is TGTGCCAGCAGCTCTTTGGACTTAGCCAAAAACATTCAGTACTTC. Amino acids: CASSSLDLAKNIQYF.

The J gene is TRBJ2-7, the V gene TRBV6-5; 10 bases map to TRBD2. V lost 6 bases to trimming and J lost 5 bases; unmatched junction nucleotides: 10. CDR1 is MNHEY and CDR2 is SVGAGI in the germline V gene. CDR3 size: 15 residues. DNA of the CDR3: TGTGCCAGCAGGGCATTCCTAGCGGGAGTTGACGAGCAGTACTTC. Translation: CASRAFLAGVDEQYF.

In its sample, this clone was seen once. The chain couples TRBV5-1 to TRBJ1-2, with 7 bases matching TRBD1. Germline lookup yields CDR1 SGHRS and CDR2 YFSETQ. The CDR3 has 16 amino acids. Germline trimming cut 3 bases from V and 8 bases from J; bases unmatched to any gene: 16. CDR3 protein: CASSSGWGTAPDGYTF. The CDR3 DNA reads TGCGCCAGCAGCTCTGGCTGGGGGACAGCCCCGGACGGCTACACCTTC.

The V gene is TRBV5-5, the J gene TRBJ1-2; D gene unclear. CDR3 length: 13 residues. V was pared by 0 bases and J by 3 bases, with 6 bases between. Per the germline V gene, CDR1 is SGHKS and CDR2 is YYEKEE (reference sequence). CDR3 residues: CASSLAEDYGYTF. In DNA form, the CDR3 reads TGTGCCAGCAGCTTGGCAGAAGACTATGGCTACACCTTC.

This chain connects TRBV27 to TRBJ1-2, with D maybe TRBD1 (5 bases). Germline-derived CDR1 and CDR2 are MNHEY and SMNVEV (reference sequence). This CDR3 is built from 15 residues. The V and J ends lost 4 bases and 4 bases respectively, with 16 bases between them. The CDR3 coding sequence is TGTGCCAGCAGTTCAGCCGACAGCCCCTCCTATGGCTACACCTTC. Protein: CASSSADSPSYGYTF.

The gene calls are TRBV3-1 (or the pseudogene TRBV3-2) and TRBJ1-2; 7 bases are shared with TRBD1. The J segment lost 4 bases and the V segment lost 3 bases, leaving 8 bases of the junction unmatched. Looked up from germline, CDR1 is LGHDT and CDR2 is YNNKEL (reference sequence). The CDR3 contains 15 residues. Here the CDR3 DNA reads TGTGCCAGCAGCCAGGCCGGGACAGCAACCTATGGCTACACCTTC. Protein product: CASSQAGTATYGYTF.

V gene TRBV3-1 (or the pseudogene TRBV3-2) combines with J gene TRBJ1-1; D perhaps matches TRBD1 (6 bases). Germline CDR1 is LGHDT and CDR2 is YNNKEL (reference sequence). The length of the CDR3 is 15 residues. The ends were cut back, 5 bases at V and 6 bases at J, with 19 bases in the middle. CDR3 protein: CASSTKTGRGSEAFF. In DNA form, the CDR3 reads TGTGCCAGCAGCACTAAAACAGGGCGCGGTTCTGAAGCTTTCTTT.

The chain recombines TRBV12-5 with TRBJ1-5; D is undetermined. Trimming removed 0 bases at V and 3 bases at J, with 18 bases between. The CDR3 spans 18 residues. Germline CDR1 is LGHNT and CDR2 is FRNRAP. CDR3 sequence: CASGLVTPAGCFNQPQHF. DNA of the CDR3: TGTGCTAGTGGTTTGGTAACACCGGCAGGCTGCTTCAATCAGCCCCAGCATTTT.

This chain joins TRBV4-1 and TRBJ2-7, with D possibly matching TRBD1 (7 bases). Germline-derived CDR1 and CDR2 are MGHRA and YSYEKL. The V and J ends lost 4 bases and 2 bases respectively, with 15 bases between them. The CDR3 is 15 residues long. The CDR3 DNA sequence: TGCGCCAGCAGCCCCGGAGGGGGCGGGACCTACGAGCAGTACTTC. Its translation: CASSPGGGGTYEQYF.

The rearrangement links TRBV10-3 to TRBJ2-2, with a weak D call TRBD1 (6 bases). CDR1 and CDR2 from the germline V gene are ENHRY and SYGVKD. V lost 7 bases and J lost 5, with 8 bases in between. The CDR3 runs 12 residues. This CDR3 is CAIKGVTGELFF. The CDR3 DNA reads as TGTGCCATCAAGGGGGTGACCGGGGAGCTGTTTTTT.

This rearrangement joins TRBV7-9 to TRBJ1-2; D gene uncertain. CDR3 length equals 15 residues. Per germline, CDR1 SEHNR and CDR2 FQNEAQ (reference sequence). Trimming took 4 bases from V and 2 from J, leaving 14 bases between them. Here the CDR3 reads CASSSAFVANYGYTF. The CDR3 DNA reads TGTGCCAGCAGCTCCGCCTTCGTGGCCAACTATGGCTACACCTTC. Together with reference TRBV7-9 and TRBJ1-2, the CDR3 gives the full variable domain: DTGVSQNPRHKITKRGQNVTFRCDPISEHNRLYWYRQTLGQGPEFLTYFQNEAQLEKSRLLSDRFSAERPKGSFSTLEIQRTEQGDSAMYLCASSSAFVANYGYTFGSGTRLTVV.

This chain connects TRBV7-9 to TRBJ2-3; TRBD2 matches 10 bases. Trimming took 5 bases from V and 0 from J; bases not matched to a gene: 8. The length of the CDR3 is 17 residues. In germline, CDR1 is SEHNR, CDR2 FQNEAQ (reference sequence). CDR3 region: CASSPGASGRSTDTQYF. The CDR3 DNA reads TGTGCCAGCAGCCCAGGGGCTAGCGGGAGAAGCACAGATACGCAGTATTTT.

This clone was picked up many times. This chain joins TRBV3-1 (or the pseudogene TRBV3-2) and TRBJ2-4; D might be TRBD2 (5 bases). The CDR3 has 12 residues. The germline gives CDR1 LGHDT, CDR2 YNNKEL (reference sequence). Trimming removed 5 bases from V and 6 bases from J, with 8 bases in between. The CDR3 is CASSWTGNIQYF. As DNA, the CDR3 is TGTGCCAGCAGCTGGACTGGAAACATTCAGTACTTC.

CDR3 DNA: TGTGCCAGCAGTTTTTACAATCAGCCCCAGCATTTT. It translates to CASSFYNQPQHF. This chain links TRBV28 with TRBJ1-5; no reliable D call. Germline loops: CDR1 MDHEN, CDR2 SYDVKM. The ends were cut back, 3 bases at V and 3 bases at J, with 3 bases in the middle. The CDR3 length is 12 residues.

V gene TRBV23-1 combines with J gene TRBJ1-5; 7 bases map to TRBD1. TRBV23-1 is an open reading frame, and its role is uncertain. This CDR3 has 16 amino acids. The V segment lost 6 bases and the J segment 0 bases; nucleotides outside the gene matches: 8. The CDR3 loop reads CASRTGTVNSNQPQHF. The DNA for the CDR3 is TGCGCCAGCAGGACGGGGACAGTTAATAGCAATCAGCCCCAGCATTTT.